This is a list of T cell receptor beta chains from one sample in a study of cytomegalovirus exposure and HLA in healthy donors. TCRdb keeps only in-frame clones here, not all; method: immunoSEQ multiplex PCR. The repertoire consists of 200,000 to 250,000 clones, with approximately 82% occurring once and the leading ten covering 3% to 4%. What was sequenced was PBMCs. All receptors derive from a male donor in good health and CMV-seronegative. Each CDR3 is given with its conserved first and last residue. D genes are given only for firm matches. Clone size, where shown, is once, few, many, or a class for clones that have expanded.

j_gene,d_gene,v_gene,abundance,CDR3nt,CDR3aa
TRBJ2-1,-,TRBV6-1,-,TGTGCCAGCAGTGACGAGGGATTTACCTACAATGAGCAGTTCTTC,CASSDEGFTYNEQFF
TRBJ2-3,TRBD1,TRBV7-3,-,TGTGCCAGCAGCTCTACCTCCGGGACAGGGTTAACGCAGTATTTT,CASSSTSGTGLTQYF
TRBJ1-2,TRBD1,TRBV5-1,-,TGCGCCAGCAGCTCTAACCCGGGGACAGGGGGATATGGCTACACCTTC,CASSSNPGTGGYGYTF
TRBJ2-1,TRBD1,TRBV28,-,TGCGCCAGCAGTTTCAGGGGGAACAGGATGTACAATGAGCAGTTCTTC,CASSFRGNRMYNEQFF
TRBJ1-5,TRBD1,TRBV5-5,-,TGTGCCAGCAGCTTGGATCCCGGGACAGAAAATCAGCCCCAGCATTTT,CASSLDPGTENQPQHF
TRBJ2-4,TRBD2,TRBV29-1,-,TGCAGCGTTGGTCTAGCGGGTGGGAACATTCAGTACTTC,CSVGLAGGNIQYF
TRBJ2-2,-,TRBV2,once,TGTGCCAGCAGGGAACGACAGGCGATCACCGGGGAGCTGTTTTTT,CASRERQAITGELFF
TRBJ1-1,-,TRBV18,many,TGTGCCAGCTCCGACAAGGGGTTCACTGAAGCTTTCTTT,CASSDKGFTEAFF
TRBJ2-5,-,TRBV27,-,TGTGCCAGCAGTGTCGAACAGGGGGGGGTCACCCAGTACTTC,CASSVEQGGVTQYF
TRBJ2-3,TRBD1,TRBV11-2,-,TGTGCCAGCAGCCCCGGGACAGGGGGAACTAGCACAGATACGCAGTATTTT,CASSPGTGGTSTDTQYF
TRBJ2-5,TRBD1,TRBV5-1,few,TGCGCCAGCAGCACCGGGACAGGGGAGACCCAGTACTTC,CASSTGTGETQYF
TRBJ1-1,TRBD1,TRBV6-5,-,TGTGCCAGCAGTTCGGTAACGACAGGGGTAACCACTGAAGCTTTCTTT,CASSSVTTGVTTEAFF
TRBJ1-2,-,TRBV1,-,TGCACCAGCAGCCGGAAGAGGCCTGGCTACACCTTC,CTSSRKRPGYTF
TRBJ2-7,TRBD2,TRBV29-1,-,TGCAGCGTTCCAGGGAGGGGAGGGCCATACGAGCAGTACTTC,CSVPGRGGPYEQYF
TRBJ2-2,-,TRBV11-2,few,TGTGCCAGCAGCTTAGCTACAGGGAAGCAGACCGGGGAGCTGTTTTTT,CASSLATGKQTGELFF
TRBJ1-2,-,TRBV28,-,TGTGCCAGCAGCTTAACCCAGATGACTAACTATGGCTACACCTTC,CASSLTQMTNYGYTF
TRBJ2-7,-,TRBV27,-,TGTGCCAGCAGTTTAGGGGTTACCGGGGTTTCCTACGAGCAGTACTTC,CASSLGVTGVSYEQYF
TRBJ2-3,TRBD1,TRBV11-3,-,TGTGCCAGCAGCTTAGGGTGGGCAGGGGGCATCACAGATACGCAGTATTTT,CASSLGWAGGITDTQYF
TRBJ2-1,TRBD2,TRBV6-5,-,TGTGCCAGCAGCCGGACTAGCGGGAGGAATGAGCAGTTCTTC,CASSRTSGRNEQFF
TRBJ1-5,-,TRBV2,few,TGTGCCAGCAGACCCGAGGCGGCCACCCAGCATTTT,CASRPEAATQHF
TRBJ2-7,-,TRBV21-1,-,TGTGCCAGCAGCCGGACTAGCGGGAGATGCGAGCAGTACTTC,CASSRTSGRCEQYF
TRBJ2-6,-,TRBV30,-,TGTGCCTGTACAGTGTCTGGGGCCAACGTCCTGACTTTC,CACTVSGANVLTF
TRBJ2-1,TRBD2,TRBV6-5,-,TGTGCCAGCAGTCCCAGCGGGAGGCCCCACAATGAGCAGTTCTTC,CASSPSGRPHNEQFF
TRBJ2-1,TRBD2,TRBV7-2,-,TGTGCCAGCAGCCCTTCGTCGGGACTAGGATCCTACAATGAGCAGTTCTTC,CASSPSSGLGSYNEQFF
TRBJ2-3,-,TRBV27,-,TGTGCCAGCAGTTTAATATCCACAGATACGCAGTATTTT,CASSLISTDTQYF
TRBJ2-1,TRBD1,TRBV15,-,TGTGCCACCAGCAGACCACAGGGGGCGAGTTTCAATGAGCAGTTCTTC,CATSRPQGASFNEQFF
TRBJ2-7,-,TRBV9,-,TGTGCCAGCAGCGTACGCCCCAACGGGATCTTGTCCTTC,CASSVRPNGILSF
TRBJ2-1,TRBD2,TRBV19,-,TGTGCCAGTAGTATCGCCCGACTAGCGGGGAGCTCCTACAATGAGCAGTTCTTC,CASSIARLAGSSYNEQFF
TRBJ2-1,-,TRBV19,-,TGTGCCAGTAGTATAAGGTATTTAACGTCCAGGGCCTCTAATGAGCAGTTCTTC,CASSIRYLTSRASNEQFF
TRBJ1-2,TRBD1,TRBV25-1,-,TGTGCCAGCAGTGAGCCGGGACAGGTCTATGGCTACACCTTC,CASSEPGQVYGYTF
TRBJ2-4,TRBD2,TRBV5-4,once,TGTGCCAGCAGCTTACTAGCGGGAGGGCCCACCAAAAACATTCAGTACTTC,CASSLLAGGPTKNIQYF
TRBJ2-4,-,TRBV21-1,-,TGTGCCAGCAGCAAAGGGCCAGGAAACATTCAGTACTTC,CASSKGPGNIQYF
TRBJ2-3,TRBD2,TRBV28,few,TGTGCCAGCAGACCACCGGGACTAGCGGATACGCAGTATTTT,CASRPPGLADTQYF
TRBJ2-7,TRBD1,TRBV5-8,-,TGTGCCAGCGCCGACAGGGGGCCGTGGGAGCAGTACTTC,CASADRGPWEQYF
TRBJ2-1,TRBD2,TRBV19,-,TGTGCCAGTAGTATATGGGCTAGCGGGAGAGTAAACAATGAGCAGTTCTTC,CASSIWASGRVNNEQFF
TRBJ1-2,-,TRBV28,-,TGTGCCAGCAGTTTACAGGGCTGGGGTGGCTACACCTTC,CASSLQGWGGYTF
TRBJ2-5,TRBD1,TRBV11-2,once,TGTGCCAGCAGCGACGAGAGGGGGCGCTGGGAGACCCAGTACTTC,CASSDERGRWETQYF
TRBJ1-2,-,TRBV5-1,-,TGCGCCAGCAGCTTGGTGACAGAAAACTATGGCTACACCTTC,CASSLVTENYGYTF
TRBJ2-7,TRBD1,TRBV11-2,-,TGTGCCAGCTCGAGACAGGGGTCAGACTACGAGCAGTACTTC,CASSRQGSDYEQYF
TRBJ1-4,TRBD1,TRBV5-4,-,TGTGCCAGCAGCATGAGACAGGGGCTAAATGAAAAACTGTTTTTT,CASSMRQGLNEKLFF
TRBJ2-7,-,TRBV2,-,TGTGCCAGCAGTGGAGAGTCCGGGAGCTACGAGCAGTACTTC,CASSGESGSYEQYF
TRBJ2-7,-,TRBV30,-,TGTGCCTGGAGGACCAGGTCCTCCTACGAGCAGTACTTC,CAWRTRSSYEQYF
TRBJ1-2,-,TRBV6-5,-,TGTGCCAGCAGACACAGGCAGGGATCTAACTATGGCTACACCTTC,CASRHRQGSNYGYTF
TRBJ1-1,TRBD1,TRBV9,-,TGTGCCAGCAGCAAGGACAGGGTGGGCACTGAAGCTTTCTTT,CASSKDRVGTEAFF
TRBJ2-1,TRBD2,TRBV7-3,-,TGTGCCAGCAGCTTACTCGGGACTAGCGGGAGGACTTACAATGAGCAGTTCTTC,CASSLLGTSGRTYNEQFF
TRBJ1-4,-,TRBV11-2,-,TGTGCCAGCAACTTCTTTGGGGGCGGAAAACTGTTTTTT,CASNFFGGGKLFF
TRBJ2-7,-,TRBV27,-,TGTGCCAGCAGTTTACACAGGCTTTCCTACGAGCAGTACTTC,CASSLHRLSYEQYF
TRBJ1-1,TRBD1,TRBV5-1,-,TGCGCCAGCAGCAAAGACAGGGGGAGAGCTTTCTTT,CASSKDRGRAFF
TRBJ1-2,TRBD1,TRBV6-5,-,TGTGCCAGCAGTCCGGACAGGGTTGATGGCTACACCTTC,CASSPDRVDGYTF
TRBJ2-7,TRBD2,TRBV7-9,once,TGTGCCAGCAGCCCTTTCCCACTAGCGGGAGTCCTCTACGAGCAGTACTTC,CASSPFPLAGVLYEQYF
TRBJ2-7,TRBD2,TRBV2,once,TGTGCCAGCAGTGAGAGAAGCGGGAGGAAAAACGAGCAGTACTTC,CASSERSGRKNEQYF
TRBJ2-5,TRBD2,TRBV14,-,TGTGCCAGCAGCCAATTGGGAGGACTAGCGGGACAAGGGGAGCAGTACTTC,CASSQLGGLAGQGEQYF
TRBJ2-1,TRBD2,TRBV19,-,TGTGCCAGTACCGACCCTAGAGGGGACTCTAGCGGGTCCTACAATGAGCAGTTCTTC,CASTDPRGDSSGSYNEQFF
TRBJ2-1,TRBD2,TRBV4-2,-,TGTGCCAGCAGCCAACTCCCGGATTTCGGGGTAGCGGGAGCCCACAATGAGCAGTTCTTC,CASSQLPDFGVAGAHNEQFF
TRBJ1-1,-,TRBV4-2,-,TGTGCCAGCAGCCAAGATCGGGGGGAGAGGGTGAACACTGAAGCTTTCTTT,CASSQDRGERVNTEAFF